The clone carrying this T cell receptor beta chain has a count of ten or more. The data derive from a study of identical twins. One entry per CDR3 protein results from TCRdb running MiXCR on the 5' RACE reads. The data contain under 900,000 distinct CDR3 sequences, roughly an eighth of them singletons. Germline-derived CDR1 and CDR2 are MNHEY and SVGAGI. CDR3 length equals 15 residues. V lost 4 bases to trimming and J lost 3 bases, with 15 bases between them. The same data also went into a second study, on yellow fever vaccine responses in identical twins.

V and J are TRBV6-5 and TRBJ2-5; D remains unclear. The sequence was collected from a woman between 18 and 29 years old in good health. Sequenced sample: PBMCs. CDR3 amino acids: CASSSRFGQEETQYF. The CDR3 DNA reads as TGTGCCAGCAGTTCCCGATTCGGGCAAGAAGAGACCCAGTACTTC.